The text below deals with one TCR beta chain. Its antigen remains unidentified. Per-base quality was not reported, and no clone a single base away is much larger than it. The sample belongs to a study of beta chain features in type 1 diabetes listed by TCRdb under 2018. The study in broad terms: Mean age, gender distribution, total cell number and subset yield did not differ between patients and healthy donors. A total of 90 million to 130 million sorted cells were examined across all samples, and a strong correlation was observed between cell number per subset and RNA yield. The study compared the TCRB repertoires of sorted circulating CD4+ T cell subsets in recently diagnosed type 1 diabetes patients with those in matched healthy donors. Regulatory and stem cell-like memory subsets were obtained from only 8 patients and about 8 healthy donors, while naive and central memory subsets were obtained from all 30 or so donors. Study-wide conclusions, independent of this receptor: The naive, central memory and regulatory TCRB repertoires appeared to resemble one another more closely among patients than among healthy donors. Only small numbers of individuals were included in the HLA sub-analyses, which left unresolved whether HLA type had any influence on TCRB rearrangement. Because cDNA was sequenced instead of genomic DNA, activated cells with high expression could be over-represented, although the groups did not differ in activation or CD3 levels. In all four CD4+ subsets, TCRB CDR3 length was moderately but significantly shorter in type 1 diabetes patients. Shorter templates might have been favored by PCR, but patient and control samples were amplified and corrected together, so both groups would have been affected equally by any skew. At VDJ recombination sites, type 1 diabetes patients had fewer insertions and more deleted nucleotides, which implies abnormalities in thymic rearrangement.

All of the isolated RNA was reverse transcribed with the High Capacity cDNA Reverse Transcription Kit, so expressed TCRB transcripts were sequenced. Deep immunoSEQ sequencing was applied to naive, central memory and regulatory T cell samples, giving an average of around 3.4 million total reads per sample. Sorted cells were lysed in RLT buffer and RNA was extracted with DNase-treated RNeasy Micro or Mini kits, depending on cell number. Each cell subset was processed on its own to prevent cross-contamination, while patient and healthy donor samples were processed together. Using the immunoSEQ multiplex PCR, TCRB sequences were amplified from cDNA into 87-bp fragments spanning the CDR3 region. Sequencing of the amplicons was done on the Illumina HiSeq platform. From the authors' description of their analysis: PCR bias was computationally corrected using synthetic template baselines, reads within Hamming distance 2 were collapsed, and singletons that could not be merged were discarded. Reads were aligned against IMGT so that V, D and J genes, CDR3 length and insertions or deletions at six rearrangement sites could be assigned. Clonotype counts were normalized to sorted cell number within each subset before computing true diversity and Gini coefficients with the tcR R package. Repertoire sharing was quantified using the overlap coefficient calculated on TCRB nucleotide sequences. TCRdb stores this immuneACCESS table with in-frame sequences only. Part of the clones is absent; in the studies checked, under half of the shortfall reflects unresolved V genes, and no reason is known for the rest. V and J calls plus clone size are reproduced from that table; the DNA served to infer D and trimming. The sample table lists fewer than 45,000 clones, around 63% of them with a count of one. The ten top clones hold about 1.7% of the sample.

The CDR3 starts with the cysteine, ends with the phenylalanine, and has 17 residues. Of all the DNA, just the CDR3 is kept, 51 bases in frame from base 1. CDR1 and CDR2, per the germline V gene (reference sequence), are LNHDA and SQIVND. V is shortened by 3 bases, J by 3 bases, and the region joining them spans 15 bases. Each donor gave one peripheral blood draw, averaging about 100 mL, which was collected into heparinised tubes. Naive, central memory, regulatory and stem cell-like memory CD4+ T cells were sorted on a BD FACSAria II using a panel including CD45RO, CCR7, CD25, CD127, CD95 and CD27. A purity above 95% was achieved for all sorted populations. PBMCs were isolated right away by Lymphoprep density gradient centrifugation and were stained directly, without culture. Samples were stained and sorted in pairs, with one healthy donor and one patient per experiment, so that batch effects were minimized.

The sample was Tregs from blood. What this sample's cell subset or site label stands for: regulatory CD4+ T cells. The clonotype originates from a young man with type 1 diabetes. Some clones in this sample may be carry-over from other donors' samples. Recombination connected TRBV19 to TRBJ2-6; the D gene is perhaps TRBD2, on 7 matching bases. The nucleotide sequence is given as TGTGCCAGTAGTATCGGCAGGGGAGGGTTTGGGGCCAACGTCCTGACTTTC. It codes for CASSIGRGGFGANVLTF.